These 11 T cell receptor beta chains came from one sample sequenced in a study of Tregs in tolerant kidney transplant recipients. This table comes from immunoSEQ multiplex PCR, and its TCRdb copy is limited to in-frame clones, with some not included. In the table there are approximately 4,000 clones, roughly 85% of which are singletons. The source material was Tregs from blood, sampled before the transplant. All receptors come from a human donor who received a combined kidney and bone marrow transplant.

The chain links TRBV5-1 to TRBJ2-3; D perhaps matches TRBD2 (5 bases). Trimming removed 2 bases at V and 2 bases at J, with 12 bases between. This CDR3 contains 15 residues. Germline V CDR1 and CDR2: SGHRS, YFSETQ. CDR3 region: CASSFTTSNTDTQYF. The CDR3 coding sequence is TGCGCCAGCAGCTTTACTACTAGTAACACAGATACGCAGTATTTT.

The chain recombines TRBV28 with TRBJ1-5; D may be TRBD1 (5 bases). Germline CDR1 and CDR2: MDHEN and SYDVKM. V lost 6 bases and J 6 bases, leaving 15 bases between the germline ends. The CDR3 sequence is 14 residues long. The CDR3 spells CASSRPQGFQPQHF. In DNA form, the CDR3 reads TGTGCCAGCAGCCGACCCCAGGGTTTTCAGCCCCAGCATTTT.

J is TRBJ2-7 and V is TRBV28, with a weak D call TRBD1 (5 bases). Germline V gives CDR1 MDHEN, CDR2 SYDVKM. The CDR3 consists of 14 residues. Trimming removed 0 bases at V and 6 bases at J, with 12 bases between. In nucleotides, the CDR3 is TGTGCCAGCAGTTTATGGGGGCAGTACGGCGAGCAGTACTTC. It translates to CASSLWGQYGEQYF.

CDR3 loop: CASSLGTGGEQYF. The CDR3 coding sequence is TGTGCCAGCAGCTTAGGGACAGGGGGCGAGCAGTACTTC. The J gene is TRBJ2-7, the V gene TRBV7-2; 10 bases align to TRBD1. Germline assignment: CDR1 SGHTA and CDR2 FQGNSA. This CDR3 spans 13 amino acids. V trimming: 1 base; J trimming: 6 bases; junction bases outside the gene matches: 0.

In this sample, this clone turned up once. The gene calls are TRBV30 and TRBJ2-6, with TRBD1 matching over 7 bases. Trimming cost V 0 bases and J 4 bases; bases outside gene matches: 6. The CDR3 contains 16 residues. Germline V gene lookup returns CDR1 GTSNPN and CDR2 SVGIG (reference sequence). CDR3 loop: CAWSVKGARGANVLTF. The CDR3 DNA sequence: TGTGCCTGGAGTGTCAAGGGGGCCCGGGGGGCCAACGTCCTGACTTTC.

V gene TRBV28 combines with J gene TRBJ1-2; TRBD1 matches at 7 bases. The CDR3 totals 13 residues. The V gene's germline CDR1 is MDHEN and CDR2 SYDVKM. J gave up 5 bases and V 7 bases, and 7 bases lay outside the gene matches. CDR3 in DNA: TGTGCCAGCATCCGGACAGGCCTGTATGGCTACACCTTC. This codes for CASIRTGLYGYTF.

CDR3 protein: CASSTDGLGGNEKLFF. For the CDR3, the DNA is TGTGCCAGCAGCACGGACGGGTTGGGGGGTAATGAAAAACTGTTTTTT. The genes are TRBV5-6 and TRBJ1-4; D might be TRBD1 (5 bases). Trimming cost V 4 bases and J 4 bases, with 17 bases left between them. CDR1 is SGHDT, CDR2 YYEEEE, per germline. The CDR3 sequence is 16 residues long.

This rearrangement joins TRBV18 to TRBJ1-2, with D tentatively TRBD1 (6 bases). Germline assignment: CDR1 KGHSH and CDR2 LQKENI. This CDR3 is 14 amino acids long. The ends were cut back, 1 base at V and 3 bases at J, with 9 bases in the middle. This CDR3 reads CASSPQQGDYGYTF. The CDR3 bases are TGTGCCAGCTCACCACAACAGGGAGACTATGGCTACACCTTC.

This sequence joins TRBV6-6 and TRBJ1-5, with D uncertain. The CDR3 is made up of 14 amino acids. CDR1 is MNHNY, CDR2 SVGAGI, per germline (reference sequence). V shed 5 bases and J shed 1 base, with 9 bases lying between them. The CDR3 DNA reads as TGTGCCAGCAGTACGGCAGGCAGCAATCAGCCCCAGCATTTT. Its translation is CASSTAGSNQPQHF.

The chain is built from TRBV6-7 and TRBJ2-7, with D possibly matching TRBD1 (6 bases). TRBV6-7 has ORF status, its function being uncertain. The CDR3 sequence is 11 residues long. Trimming removed 6 bases from V and 6 bases from J, with 9 bases in between. CDR3 sequence reads: CASSRGCEQYF. The DNA for the CDR3 is TGTGCCAGCAGCAGGGGATGCGAGCAGTACTTC.

The V call is TRBV29-1, the J call TRBJ2-7; the match to TRBD2 covers 9 bases. This CDR3 has 13 residues. V trimming: 3 bases; J trimming: 6 bases; junction bases outside the gene matches: 6. The germline gives CDR1 SQVTM, CDR2 ANQGSEA. The CDR3 protein is CSVESSGRSEQYF. CDR3 sequence (DNA): TGCAGCGTTGAGTCGAGCGGGAGGTCCGAGCAGTACTTC.